One sample yielded the 21 T cell receptor beta chains listed below, sequenced in a study of blood T cell repertoires in COVID-19 (dated by TCRdb to 2018 to 2020). Library creation used the immunoSEQ multiplex PCR assay. TCRdb limited this immuneACCESS table to in-frame rearrangements with V and J called. A share of clones is missing; checked studies link under half to unresolved V genes, and the rest is unexplained. The table for this sample lists 110,000 to 150,000 clones; 65% to 85% of them were counted only once. The biggest ten clones account for around 8% of the sample. Source material: peripheral blood. These receptor sequences come from a human donor in a cohort sampled during active COVID-19.

The chain has TRBV12-3 or TRBV12-4 and TRBJ2-1; D is uncertain. V lost 2 bases to trimming and J lost 7 bases, with 6 bases between them. The CDR3 extends over 12 amino acids. The CDR3 DNA is TGTGCCAGCAGTTTATCCCGTAATGAGCAGTTCTTC. Translation: CASSLSRNEQFF.

The chain employs TRBV4-2 and TRBJ2-5; 9 bases match TRBD1. This CDR3 spans 13 amino acids. Germline V gene lookup returns CDR1 LGHNA and CDR2 YNFKEQ. The J segment lost 3 bases and the V segment lost 6 bases, leaving 2 bases of the junction unmatched. The CDR3 DNA reads as TGTGCCAGCAGTCGGGACAGGGAAGAGACCCAGTACTTC. Its protein product is CASSRDREETQYF.

The gene calls are TRBV9 and TRBJ1-4; no clear D gene. Trimming left V 0 bases short and J 8 bases short, with 11 bases between. CDR3 size: 14 residues. The germline gives CDR1 SGDLS, CDR2 YYNGEE. In nucleotides, the CDR3 is TGTGCCAGCAGCGTAGACGGGGAGTACGAAAAACTGTTTTTT. Translation gives CASSVDGEYEKLFF.

The V gene is TRBV6-5, the J gene TRBJ1-1; D not certain. CDR3 length equals 14 residues. The V end was cut by 0 bases, the J end by 0 bases, with 5 bases between. The germline gives CDR1 MNHEY, CDR2 SVGAGI. CDR3 amino acids: CASSYSTVNTEAFF. CDR3 DNA: TGTGCCAGCAGTTACTCGACTGTGAACACTGAAGCTTTCTTT.

The count of this clone is one. V is TRBV11-2 and J is TRBJ2-3, with D perhaps matching TRBD1 (7 bases). The CDR3 consists of 16 residues. Germline V gene data show CDR1 as SGHAT and CDR2 as FQNNGV. Trimming removed 4 bases from V and 9 bases from J, with 23 bases in between. CDR3 DNA: TGTGCCAGCAGCTACGGTCAGGGGGGCAGCACTAGGACGCAGTATTTT. It codes for CASSYGQGGSTRTQYF.

The J gene is TRBJ2-1, the V gene TRBV6-1, with TRBD1 matching over 9 bases. The length of the CDR3 is 15 residues. Germline-derived CDR1 and CDR2 are MNHNS and SASEGT. After removal of 1 base from V and 4 bases from J, the junction contained 2 bases not matched to a gene. DNA for the CDR3: TGTGCCAGCAGTGAAGGGACAGGGGAATACAATGAGCAGTTCTTC. This translates into CASSEGTGEYNEQFF.

The chain links TRBV11-2 to TRBJ1-1; D is ambiguous. V was cut by 5 bases and J by 1 base, with 14 bases left in between. The CDR3 has 15 residues. Germline V gene sequence: CDR1 SGHAT, CDR2 FQNNGV. CDR3 protein: CASSLSRAGNTEAFF. CDR3 in DNA: TGTGCCAGCAGCCTTAGTCGGGCGGGGAACACTGAAGCTTTCTTT.

The genes are TRBV5-6 and TRBJ2-3; D is unclear. CDR1 and CDR2 from the germline V gene are SGHDT and YYEEEE. The CDR3 is 13 amino acids. V shed 0 bases and J shed 5 bases, with 7 bases lying between them. For the CDR3, the DNA is TGTGCCAGCAGCTTGGGACACGGAGATACGCAGTATTTT. It yields the protein CASSLGHGDTQYF.

This rearrangement joins TRBV14 to TRBJ2-2; TRBD1 is a possible D gene (6 bases). The V end lost 1 base, the J end lost 6 bases, and 15 bases lay between the germline ends. Germline CDR1 and CDR2: SGHDN and FVKESK. This CDR3 has 16 amino acids. The CDR3 loop reads CASSQGGAGAPGELFF. For the CDR3, the DNA is TGTGCCAGCAGCCAAGGAGGAGCAGGGGCCCCCGGGGAGCTGTTTTTT.

This clone showed up just a few times. The genes are TRBV11-2 and TRBJ1-2; 8 bases are a match to TRBD1. V shed 2 bases, J shed 7 bases, and the junction held 9 bases outside the gene matches. CDR3 length equals 15 residues. Germline CDR1 SGHAT, CDR2 FQNNGV. The DNA of the CDR3 is TGTGCCAGCAGCTTATCCAGGGGGCAAATGGTTGGCTACACCTTC. Its protein is CASSLSRGQMVGYTF.

V is TRBV7-8 and J is TRBJ1-5; no definite D call. V lost 5 bases, J lost 1 base, and 15 bases lay in between. Germline CDR1 reads SGHVS; CDR2 reads FQNEAQ. The CDR3 covers 16 residues. CDR3 in DNA: TGTGCCAGCAGCCTTAGCGGATCAGAGAGCAATCAGCCCCAGCATTTT. Residues: CASSLSGSESNQPQHF.

This chain uses TRBV7-8 with TRBJ1-4; D gene unclear. Trimming shortened V by 5 bases and J by 3 bases, and 10 bases separated the two germline ends. The germline V gene encodes CDR1 SGHVS and CDR2 FQNEAQ. CDR3 length: 14 amino acids. The chain's CDR3 is CASSPRGANEKLFF. The CDR3 DNA reads as TGTGCCAGCAGCCCCCGCGGGGCTAATGAAAAACTGTTTTTT.

V is TRBV6-1 and J is TRBJ1-1, with a possible D match to TRBD1 (6 bases). The CDR3 loop spans 14 amino acids. CDR1 and CDR2 (germline): MNHNS, SASEGT. The V and J ends lost 3 bases and 8 bases respectively, with 16 bases between them. The CDR3 DNA reads TGTGCCAGCAGTGACACAGGGAGAACGGAAGAAGCTTTCTTT. Protein product: CASSDTGRTEEAFF.

The rearrangement links TRBV4-2 to TRBJ2-7; 9 nucleotides align to TRBD2. Trimming at V came to 3 bases and at J to 3 bases, leaving 9 bases not matched to a gene. Germline V gene lookup returns CDR1 LGHNA and CDR2 YNFKEQ. CDR3 size: 16 residues. CDR3 nucleotide sequence: TGTGCCAGCAGCCACCCACCACGCGGGGGGGGCTACGAGCAGTACTTC. Its translation is CASSHPPRGGGYEQYF.

Many counts were recorded for this clone. The rearrangement uses TRBV4-2 and TRBJ2-7; D gene uncertain. This CDR3 contains 15 residues. Germline CDR1 and CDR2: LGHNA and YNFKEQ. V was clipped by 0 bases and J by 0 bases, with 9 bases between them. The CDR3 here is CASSQEATSSYEQYF. In DNA, the CDR3 is TGTGCCAGCAGCCAAGAGGCAACCAGCTCCTACGAGCAGTACTTC.

The chain employs TRBV7-2 and TRBJ2-1, with 10 bases identical to TRBD2. The trim removed 6 bases at V and 8 bases at J, leaving 10 bases unmatched. This CDR3 region has 15 residues. Germline values: CDR1 SGHTA, CDR2 FQGNSA. This CDR3 is CASRHKRGGHDEQFF. CDR3 DNA: TGTGCCAGCAGACATAAGCGGGGGGGCCACGATGAGCAGTTCTTC. The entire variable domain, with the rest obtained from reference TRBV7-2 and TRBJ2-1, is as follows: GAGVSQSPSNKVTEKGKDVELRCDPISGHTALYWYRQSLGQGLEFLIYFQGNSAPDKSGLPSDRFSAERTGGSVSTLTIQRTQQEDSAVYLCASRHKRGGHDEQFFGPGTRLTVL.

The V gene is TRBV10-3, the J gene TRBJ2-3; the D gene is possibly TRBD2 (6 bases). CDR1 is ENHRY, CDR2 SYGVKD, per germline. This CDR3 has 14 residues. V gave up 8 bases and J gave up 2 bases, with 14 bases separating them. The chain's CDR3 is CAIRPGDSTDTQYF. CDR3 DNA: TGTGCCATCCGTCCGGGGGACTCCACAGATACGCAGTATTTT.

The chain employs TRBV3-1 (or the pseudogene TRBV3-2) and TRBJ2-1, with D maybe TRBD1 (5 bases). V was trimmed by 4 bases and J by 2 bases, leaving 9 bases between them. CDR1 is LGHDT, CDR2 YNNKEL, per germline (reference sequence). The CDR3 runs to 14 residues. This CDR3 is CASSRQRTYNEQFF. For the CDR3, the DNA is TGTGCCAGCAGCCGACAGAGAACCTACAATGAGCAGTTCTTC.

CDR3 loop: CSVETGFNSPLHF. The CDR3 DNA follows: TGCAGCGTTGAGACAGGGTTTAATTCACCCCTCCACTTT. The rearrangement uses TRBV29-1 and TRBJ1-6; 7 bases align to TRBD1. From germline, CDR1 is SQVTM and CDR2 ANQGSEA. The CDR3 consists of 13 residues. V lost 3 bases, J lost 6 bases, and 2 bases stayed unmatched.

The rearrangement links TRBV28 to TRBJ1-5, with 9 bases lining up with TRBD1. Losses at the gene ends were 4 bases for V and 3 bases for J; bases not matched to a gene: 10. The germline V gene encodes CDR1 MDHEN and CDR2 SYDVKM. The CDR3 covers 17 residues. DNA of the CDR3: TGTGCCAGCAGTTCTAAAACCGGGACAGGGATCAATCAGCCCCAGCATTTT. Amino acid sequence: CASSSKTGTGINQPQHF. The whole variable domain, remainder taken from reference TRBV28 and TRBJ1-5, is DVKVTQSSRYLVKRTGEKVFLECVQDMDHENMFWYRQDPGLGLRLIYFSYDVKMKEKGDIPEGYSVSREKKERFSLILESASTNQTSMYLCASSSKTGTGINQPQHFGDGTRLSIL.

V is TRBV7-2 and J is TRBJ1-5; perhaps TRBD1 as D (6 bases). Trimming removed 5 bases at V and 7 bases at J, with 18 bases between. The germline CDR1 and CDR2 sequences are SGHTA and FQGNSA. The CDR3 has 15 amino acids. CDR3 in amino acids: CASSPGTPGIQPQHF. CDR3 bases: TGTGCCAGCAGCCCAGGGACACCAGGAATACAGCCCCAGCATTTT.